This T cell receptor beta chain came from a study of preoperative IRX-2 immunotherapy in early breast cancer. TCRdb keeps only in-frame clones here, not all; method: immunoSEQ multiplex PCR. The table records tens of thousands of clones, just under 80% of them present only once. Treatment specified: preoperative locoregional IRX-2 cytokine immunotherapy. Patients received preoperative, locoregional IRX-2 cytokine immunotherapy in a phase Ib study. This CDR3 region has 16 residues. Germline V gene lookup returns CDR1 MDHEN and CDR2 SYDVKM. The junction had 14 bases not matched to a gene; V was cut back by 8 bases and J by 1 base.

Material: lymph node tissue, obtained before IRX-2 immunotherapy. The chain is built from TRBV28 and TRBJ2-7; 7 nucleotides align to TRBD1. The origin of this receptor is a human donor with breast cancer. This chain's CDR3 is CASREGQTVGSYEQYF. CDR3 bases: TGTGCCAGCCGAGAGGGACAGACAGTGGGGTCCTACGAGCAGTACTTC.